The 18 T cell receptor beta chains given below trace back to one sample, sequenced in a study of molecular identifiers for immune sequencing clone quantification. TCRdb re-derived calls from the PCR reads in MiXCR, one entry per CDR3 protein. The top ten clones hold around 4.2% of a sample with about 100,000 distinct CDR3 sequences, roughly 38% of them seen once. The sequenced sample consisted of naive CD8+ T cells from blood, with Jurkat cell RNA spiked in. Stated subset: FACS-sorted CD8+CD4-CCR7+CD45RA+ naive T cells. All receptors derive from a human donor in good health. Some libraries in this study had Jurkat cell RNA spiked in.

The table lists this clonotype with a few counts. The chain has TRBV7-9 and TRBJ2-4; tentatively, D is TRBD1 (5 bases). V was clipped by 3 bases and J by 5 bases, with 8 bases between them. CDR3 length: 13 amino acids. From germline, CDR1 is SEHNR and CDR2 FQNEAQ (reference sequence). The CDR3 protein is CASSFTTENIQYF. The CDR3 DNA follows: TGTGCCAGCAGCTTTACGACAGAAAACATTCAGTACTTC.

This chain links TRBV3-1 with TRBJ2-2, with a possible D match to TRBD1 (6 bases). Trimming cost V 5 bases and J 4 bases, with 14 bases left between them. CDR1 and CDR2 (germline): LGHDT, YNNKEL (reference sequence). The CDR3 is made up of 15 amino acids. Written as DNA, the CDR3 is TGTGCCAGCAGCGTACAGGGCTACGGCACCGGGGAGCTGTTTTTT. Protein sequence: CASSVQGYGTGELFF.

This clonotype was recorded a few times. The CDR3 region has the DNA TGTGCCAGCAGCCCGGGGACAGTCCCCTTCTTT. As protein: CASSPGTVPFF. The rearrangement joins TRBV13 to TRBJ1-1; 7 bases agree with TRBD1. V was pared by 5 bases and J by 14 bases, with 8 bases of the junction left unmatched. Germline CDR1 PRHDT, CDR2 FYEKMQ (reference sequence). This CDR3 has 11 amino acids.

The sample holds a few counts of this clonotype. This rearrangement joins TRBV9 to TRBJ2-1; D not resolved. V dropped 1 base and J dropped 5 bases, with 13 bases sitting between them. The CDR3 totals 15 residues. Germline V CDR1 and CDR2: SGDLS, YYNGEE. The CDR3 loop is CASSVPPGQNNEQFF. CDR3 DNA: TGTGCCAGCAGCGTACCCCCGGGCCAAAACAATGAGCAGTTCTTC.

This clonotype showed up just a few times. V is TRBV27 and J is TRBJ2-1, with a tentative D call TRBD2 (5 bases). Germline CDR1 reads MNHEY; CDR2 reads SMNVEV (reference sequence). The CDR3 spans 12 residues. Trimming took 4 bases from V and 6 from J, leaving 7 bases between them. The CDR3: CASSYEGNEQFF. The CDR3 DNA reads TGTGCCAGCAGTTACGAGGGCAATGAGCAGTTCTTC.

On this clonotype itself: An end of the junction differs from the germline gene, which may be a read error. The CDR3 reads CASKQTRHNQPLHF. Written as DNA, the CDR3 is TGTGCCAGCAAACAGACACGACACAATCAGCCCCTGCATTTT. The chain employs TRBV28 and TRBJ1-5; D not certain. The CDR3 consists of 14 residues. The germline V gene encodes CDR1 MDHEN and CDR2 SYDVKM.

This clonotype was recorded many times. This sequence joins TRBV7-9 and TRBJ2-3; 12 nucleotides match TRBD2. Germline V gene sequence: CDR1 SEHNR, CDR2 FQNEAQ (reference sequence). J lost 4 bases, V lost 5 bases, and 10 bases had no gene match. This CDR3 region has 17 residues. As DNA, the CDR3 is TGTGCCAGCAGCCATCGACTAGCGGGAGAGGGGTCAGATACGCAGTATTTT. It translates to CASSHRLAGEGSDTQYF.

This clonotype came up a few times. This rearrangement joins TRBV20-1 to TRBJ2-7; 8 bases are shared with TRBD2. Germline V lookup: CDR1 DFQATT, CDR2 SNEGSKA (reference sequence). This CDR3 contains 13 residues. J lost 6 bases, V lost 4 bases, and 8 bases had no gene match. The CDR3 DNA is TGCAGTGCTACATTTTACGGGAGGGGCGAGCAGTACTTC. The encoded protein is CSATFYGRGEQYF.

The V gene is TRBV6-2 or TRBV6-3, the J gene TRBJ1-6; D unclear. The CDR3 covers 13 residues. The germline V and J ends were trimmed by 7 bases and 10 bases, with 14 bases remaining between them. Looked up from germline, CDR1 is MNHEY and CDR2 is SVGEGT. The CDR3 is CASNDTFESPLHF. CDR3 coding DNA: TGTGCCAGCAACGACACCTTTGAATCACCCCTCCACTTT.

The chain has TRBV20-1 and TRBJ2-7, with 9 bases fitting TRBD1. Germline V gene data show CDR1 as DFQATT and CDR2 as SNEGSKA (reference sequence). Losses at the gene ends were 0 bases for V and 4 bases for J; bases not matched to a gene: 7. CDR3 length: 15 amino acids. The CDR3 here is CSARDGTGLLYEQYF. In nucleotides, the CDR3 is TGCAGTGCTAGAGACGGGACAGGGCTTCTGTACGAGCAGTACTTC.

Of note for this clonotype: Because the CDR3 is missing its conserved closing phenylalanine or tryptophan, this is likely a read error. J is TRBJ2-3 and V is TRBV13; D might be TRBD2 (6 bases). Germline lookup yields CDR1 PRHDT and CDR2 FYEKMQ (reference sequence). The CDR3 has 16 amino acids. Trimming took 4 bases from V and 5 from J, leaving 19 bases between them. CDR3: CASSSLRTNRRDTQYL. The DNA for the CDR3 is TGTGCCAGCAGCTCCCTCCGGACTAACCGTAGAGATACGCAGTATCTT.

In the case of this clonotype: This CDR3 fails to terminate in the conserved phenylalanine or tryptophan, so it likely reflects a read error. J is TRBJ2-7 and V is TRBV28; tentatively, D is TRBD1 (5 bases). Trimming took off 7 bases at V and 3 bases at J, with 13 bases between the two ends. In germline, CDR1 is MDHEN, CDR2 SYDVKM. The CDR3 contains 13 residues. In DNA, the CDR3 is TGTGCCAGCAAAAGGGGAACTTACTACGAGCAGTACCTC. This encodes CASKRGTYYEQYL.

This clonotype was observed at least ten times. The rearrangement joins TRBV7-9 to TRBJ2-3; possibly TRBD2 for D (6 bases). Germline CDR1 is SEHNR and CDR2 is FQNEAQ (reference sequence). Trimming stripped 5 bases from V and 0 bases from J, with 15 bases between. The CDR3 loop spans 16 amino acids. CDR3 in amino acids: CASSPPLAPSTDTQYF. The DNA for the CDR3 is TGTGCCAGCAGCCCTCCACTAGCACCTAGCACAGATACGCAGTATTTT.

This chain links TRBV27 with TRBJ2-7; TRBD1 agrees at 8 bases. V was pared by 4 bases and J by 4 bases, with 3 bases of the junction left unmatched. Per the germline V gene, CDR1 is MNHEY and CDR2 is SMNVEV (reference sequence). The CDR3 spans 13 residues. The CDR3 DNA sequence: TGTGCCAGCAGTTGGACAGGGCGGTACGAGCAGTACTTC. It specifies CASSWTGRYEQYF.

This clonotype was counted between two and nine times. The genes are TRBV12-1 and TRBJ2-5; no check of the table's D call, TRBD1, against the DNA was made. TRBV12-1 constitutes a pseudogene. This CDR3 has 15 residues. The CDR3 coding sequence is TGTGCCAGCAGCTGCCGGGCCGTTTATCAAGAGACCCAGTACTTC. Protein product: CASSCRAVYQETQYF.

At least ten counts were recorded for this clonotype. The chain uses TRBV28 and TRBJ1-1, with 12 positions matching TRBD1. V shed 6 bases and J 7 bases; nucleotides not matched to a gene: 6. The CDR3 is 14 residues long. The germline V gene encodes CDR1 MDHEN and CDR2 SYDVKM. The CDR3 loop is CASSAGQGAFEAFF. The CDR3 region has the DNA TGTGCCAGCAGCGCGGGACAGGGGGCCTTTGAAGCTTTCTTT.

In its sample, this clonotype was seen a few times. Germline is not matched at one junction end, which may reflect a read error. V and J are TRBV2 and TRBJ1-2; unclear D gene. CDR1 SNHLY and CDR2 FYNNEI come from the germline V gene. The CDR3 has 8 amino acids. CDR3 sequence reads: CASPPYAF. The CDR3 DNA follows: TGTGCCAGCCCCCCATATGCCTTC.

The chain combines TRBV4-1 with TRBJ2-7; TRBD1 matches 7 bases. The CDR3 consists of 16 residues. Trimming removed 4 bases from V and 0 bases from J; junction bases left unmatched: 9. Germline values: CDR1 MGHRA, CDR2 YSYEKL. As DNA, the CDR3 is TGCGCCAGCAGCCCCAGTCCGGGACAGTGCTCCTACGAGCAGTACTTC. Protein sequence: CASSPSPGQCSYEQYF.